These 24 T cell receptor beta chains were all obtained from the same sample, sequenced in a study of T cells in Graves' hyperthyroidism and ophthalmopathy. Authors of the study amplified TCR beta CDR3 regions from RNA transcripts. A set of HTBI primers served as the primers for a first-round RT-PCR of the TCR CDR3. TCRdb passed the multiplex PCR reads through MiXCR, listing each CDR3 protein once. The profile shows 450,000 to 650,000 distinct CDR3 sequences, about 15% of them singletons. The sequencing input was blood. Every receptor here comes from a woman between 18 and 30 years old with Graves' ophthalmopathy.

J is TRBJ2-1 and V is TRBV19; 10 bases fit TRBD2. V trimming: 2 bases; J trimming: 7 bases; junction bases outside the gene matches: 5. CDR1 and CDR2 from the germline V gene are LNHDA and SQIVND (reference sequence). The CDR3 is 15 amino acids. The CDR3 region is CASSINSGGRNEQFF. The DNA for the CDR3 is TGTGCCAGTAGTATAAATAGCGGGGGGCGTAATGAGCAGTTCTTC.

This clonotype occurred once. The V and J genes are TRBV7-2 and TRBJ2-7; possibly TRBD1 or TRBD2 for D (5 bases each). This CDR3 region has 13 residues. Germline V gene data show CDR1 as SGHTA and CDR2 as FQGNSA. Trimming took off 6 bases at V and 6 bases at J, with 15 bases between the two ends. The CDR3 DNA reads TGTGCCAGCAGGGGCTCCGGGACGCTCGAGCAGTACTTC. Translation: CASRGSGTLEQYF.

Ten or more counts support this clonotype. The chain couples TRBV28 to TRBJ2-1, with TRBD2 matching 7 bases. The V gene end was trimmed by 5 bases and the J gene end by 2 bases; junction bases not matched to a gene: 9. Per germline, CDR1 MDHEN and CDR2 SYDVKM. This CDR3 is 16 amino acids long. Here the CDR3 DNA reads TGTGCCAGCAGTCGTAGGACTAGACTTACCTACAATGAGCAGTTCTTC. Translated: CASSRRTRLTYNEQFF. The full variable domain, with the rest looked up from reference TRBV28 and TRBJ2-1, is DVKVTQSSRYLVKRTGEKVFLECVQDMDHENMFWYRQDPGLGLRLIYFSYDVKMKEKGDIPEGYSVSREKKERFSLILESASTNQTSMYLCASSRRTRLTYNEQFFGPGTRLTVL.

This clonotype was picked up a small number of times. The chain recombines TRBV5-1 with TRBJ1-5; perhaps TRBD1 as D (5 bases). This CDR3 has 15 residues. V lost 3 bases to trimming and J lost 4 bases, with 14 bases between them. The V gene's germline CDR1 is SGHRS and CDR2 YFSETQ. CDR3 nucleotides: TGCGCCAGCAGCTACCGGGACCCCACTAATCAGCCCCAGCATTTT. Protein sequence: CASSYRDPTNQPQHF.

CDR3 amino acids: CASSYRGTGIHEQYF. For the CDR3, the DNA is TGTGCCAGCAGTTACCGCGGGACAGGGATCCACGAGCAGTACTTC. The chain carries TRBV6-9 and TRBJ2-7; TRBD1 matches 9 bases. The V and J ends lost 3 bases and 5 bases, in that order; junction bases with no gene match: 8. Germline V gene lookup returns CDR1 MNHGY and CDR2 SVAAGI. The CDR3 covers 15 residues.

This clonotype occurred a few times. The chain recombines TRBV28 with TRBJ2-7; 7 bases line up with TRBD1. The CDR3 spans 14 residues. CDR1 MDHEN and CDR2 SYDVKM come from the germline V gene. J lost 7 bases, V lost 5 bases, and 11 bases had no gene match. CDR3 region: CASSPQGIGWEQYF. The CDR3 DNA is TGTGCCAGCAGTCCACAGGGGATTGGTTGGGAGCAGTACTTC.

This clonotype appeared many times. This sequence joins TRBV27 and TRBJ1-1; D perhaps matches TRBD1 (5 bases). From germline, CDR1 is MNHEY and CDR2 SMNVEV (reference sequence). Trimming stripped 5 bases from V and 0 bases from J, with 13 bases between. The CDR3 covers 15 residues. The CDR3 DNA sequence: TGTGCCAGCAGTCCGCGGGACCGCCTGAACACTGAAGCTTTCTTT. Residues: CASSPRDRLNTEAFF.

To note about this clonotype: This clone may be a read error of a much larger clone one base away. The V gene is TRBV2, the J gene TRBJ2-3; 8 nucleotides agree with TRBD2. CDR1 is SNHLY and CDR2 is FYNNEI in the germline V gene. V was clipped by 5 bases and J by 3 bases; unmatched bases: 13. This CDR3 comprises 17 residues. CDR3 sequence (DNA): TGTGCCAGCAGTTCCTGGACTAGCTGGAGTAGGACAGATACGCAGTATTTT. Protein: CASSSWTSWSRTDTQYF.

The V gene is TRBV4-1, the J gene TRBJ1-3; maybe TRBD1 (5 bases). The V gene's germline CDR1 is MGHRA and CDR2 YSYEKL. Trimming pared 1 base from V and 4 bases from J, leaving 20 bases between. This CDR3 spans 18 amino acids. CDR3 loop: CASSQVVGAVGRGNTIYF. CDR3 nucleotides: TGCGCCAGCAGCCAAGTTGTCGGGGCGGTTGGGCGGGGAAACACCATATATTTT.

Only a few counts were recorded for this clonotype. The chain has TRBV19 and TRBJ1-2; 8 nucleotides agree with TRBD1. Germline CDR1 LNHDA, CDR2 SQIVND (reference sequence). The V segment lost 3 bases and the J segment 2 bases; nucleotides outside the gene matches: 8. This CDR3 spans 16 amino acids. The CDR3 sequence is CASSIIRQGANYGYTF. DNA of the CDR3: TGTGCCAGTAGTATTATTCGGCAGGGGGCGAACTATGGCTACACCTTC.

This clonotype was observed a handful of times. This chain uses TRBV30 with TRBJ2-7; D may be TRBD1 (5 bases). Germline loops: CDR1 GTSNPN, CDR2 SVGIG (reference sequence). V was pared by 5 bases and J by 5 bases, with 16 bases between. The CDR3 loop spans 13 amino acids. Here the CDR3 DNA reads TGTGCCTGGGCGTCGCAGGGCAACCACGAGCAGTACTTC. It specifies CAWASQGNHEQYF. The full variable domain, rest sourced from reference TRBV30 and TRBJ2-7, is SQTIHQWPATLVQPVGSPLSLECTVEGTSNPNLYWYRQAAGRGLQLLFYSVGIGQISSEVPQNLSASRPQDRQFILSSKKLLLSDSGFYLCAWASQGNHEQYFGPGTRLTVT.

This clonotype has a count of ten or more. The genes are TRBV2 and TRBJ2-5; 8 bases agree with TRBD2. Looked up from germline, CDR1 is SNHLY and CDR2 is FYNNEI. This CDR3 has 16 amino acids. V gave up 3 bases and J gave up 2 bases; unmatched junction bases: 8. The CDR3 loop reads CASSDWLAGGQETQYF. Here the CDR3 DNA reads TGTGCCAGCAGTGATTGGTTGGCGGGAGGACAAGAGACCCAGTACTTC.

This clonotype has a count of ten or more. The rearrangement uses TRBV2 and TRBJ1-5; D possibly corresponds to TRBD1 (6 bases). Germline CDR1 SNHLY, CDR2 FYNNEI. This CDR3 is built from 15 residues. The ends were cut back, 6 bases at V and 4 bases at J, with 16 bases in the middle. The CDR3 DNA follows: TGTGCCAGCAGCCAGGGACAACTGACGAATCAGCCCCAGCATTTT. Its translation: CASSQGQLTNQPQHF.

This clonotype was recorded many times. This chain uses TRBV28 with TRBJ1-6; tentative D call: TRBD1 (5 bases). The CDR3 is made up of 13 amino acids. CDR1 MDHEN and CDR2 SYDVKM come from the germline V gene. With 6 bases removed from V and 5 bases from J, the gap between germline ends came to 8 bases. This chain's CDR3 is CASRRGDNSPLHF. DNA for the CDR3: TGTGCCAGCAGACGGGGCGATAATTCACCCCTCCACTTT.

This clonotype was counted only a few times. V gene TRBV5-4 combines with J gene TRBJ2-1, with D perhaps matching TRBD2 (6 bases). V was trimmed by 5 bases and J by 10 bases, leaving 16 bases between them. Germline V CDR1 and CDR2: SGHNT, YYREEE (reference sequence). The CDR3 has 13 residues. CDR3 amino acids: CASSQSGVEEQFF. CDR3 DNA: TGTGCCAGCAGTCAATCGGGGGTCGAGGAGCAGTTCTTC.

This clonotype was recorded at least ten times. V usage is TRBV20-1 and J usage is TRBJ2-7, with 7 bases that match TRBD1. J lost 5 bases, V lost 6 bases, and 16 bases had no gene match. The CDR3 covers 15 residues. Germline CDR1 DFQATT, CDR2 SNEGSKA (reference sequence). The CDR3 region is CSAASGQGVFHEQYF. CDR3 bases: TGCAGTGCCGCCTCGGGGCAGGGGGTGTTTCACGAGCAGTACTTC.

This clonotype appeared many times. V gene TRBV20-1 combines with J gene TRBJ1-6; D ambiguous. Per germline, CDR1 DFQATT and CDR2 SNEGSKA (reference sequence). The CDR3 totals 16 residues. Trimming removed 0 bases at V and 8 bases at J, with 17 bases between. As DNA, the CDR3 is TGCAGTGCTAGAGATCCTGGGTCTCTAAACGATTCACCCCTCCACTTT. This encodes CSARDPGSLNDSPLHF.

This clonotype was seen repeatedly, ten times or more. The rearrangement uses TRBV6-1 and TRBJ2-7; D might be TRBD1 or TRBD2, each matching 5 bases. Trimming removed 7 bases at V and 0 bases at J, with 16 bases between. The CDR3 sequence is 15 residues long. Germline V gene sequence: CDR1 MNHNS, CDR2 SASEGT. The CDR3 spells CASKNRGTGSYEQYF. The CDR3 coding sequence is TGTGCCAGCAAAAACCGGGGTACAGGCTCCTACGAGCAGTACTTC.

This clonotype was recorded at least ten times. The V call is TRBV12-5, the J call TRBJ2-7; D not resolved. This CDR3 contains 15 residues. Looked up from germline, CDR1 is LGHNT and CDR2 is FRNRAP. Trimming left V 0 bases short and J 5 bases short, with 14 bases between. In DNA form, the CDR3 reads TGTGCTAGTGGTTTGGTACAGTTTCAGAGGCACGAGCAGTACTTC. Protein: CASGLVQFQRHEQYF.

The rearrangement uses TRBV5-6 and TRBJ1-2; D call uncertain. The length of the CDR3 is 12 residues. Per germline, CDR1 SGHDT and CDR2 YYEEEE. V lost 1 base and J 8 bases, leaving 9 bases between the germline ends. The CDR3 DNA is TGTGCCAGCAGCTTGACAGATGGAGGCTACACCTTC. Its protein product is CASSLTDGGYTF.

This clonotype was seen repeatedly, ten times or more. This chain connects TRBV7-9 to TRBJ2-2; a possible D gene is TRBD2 (6 bases). V lost 6 bases and J 4 bases, leaving 18 bases between the germline ends. Germline CDR1 is SEHNR and CDR2 is FQNEAQ (reference sequence). This CDR3 has 16 amino acids. CDR3 bases: TGTGCCAGCAGGGACGTGGGGGTAGCGGCCACCGGGGAGCTGTTTTTT. Amino acids: CASRDVGVAATGELFF.

This chain connects TRBV29-1 to TRBJ2-3; the match to TRBD2 covers 9 bases. CDR3 length: 14 residues. From germline, CDR1 is SQVTM and CDR2 ANQGSEA. Germline trimming cut 5 bases from V and 2 bases from J; bases unmatched to any gene: 5. The CDR3 sequence: CSVWLAGHTDTQYF. Written as DNA, the CDR3 is TGCAGCGTTTGGCTAGCGGGGCACACAGATACGCAGTATTTT.

This clonotype appeared a few times. The CDR3 sequence: CASSQETGRLDTQYF. CDR3 in DNA: TGCGCCAGCAGCCAAGAAACGGGGCGCTTAGATACGCAGTATTTT. The chain has TRBV4-1 and TRBJ2-3; D possibly uses TRBD1 or TRBD2 (5 bases each). Germline lookup yields CDR1 MGHRA and CDR2 YSYEKL. V lost 0 bases and J 5 bases, leaving 12 bases between the germline ends. This CDR3 spans 15 amino acids.

There are many counts of this clonotype. The rearrangement uses TRBV28 and TRBJ2-3; TRBD2 matches 8 bases. V dropped 3 bases and J dropped 2; count of bases not matched to a gene: 7. This CDR3 spans 16 amino acids. The germline CDR1 and CDR2 sequences are MDHEN and SYDVKM. The CDR3 region is CASSFREGLFTDTQYF. DNA for the CDR3: TGTGCCAGCAGTTTTCGGGAGGGCCTTTTCACAGATACGCAGTATTTT.